The 5 T cell receptor beta chains reported below all come from one sample, sequenced in a study of T-cell reconstitution after alpha-beta-depleted transplantation in children. Unique molecular identifiers were used to barcode this TCRbeta library. TCRdb processed the PCR reads anew with MiXCR; each CDR3 protein has one entry. The sample lists some 600,000 distinct CDR3 sequences, 13% seen once, with 2% to 2.5% in the top ten. This specimen consisted of PBMCs, mostly from graft donor cells, obtained 360 days after TCRalphabeta/CD19-depleted stem cell transplant. The receptors were sampled from a male patient younger than 18 who had a stem cell transplant for acute myeloid leukemia, so the T cells may come from the graft donor.

This clonotype was picked up a small number of times. The CDR3 sequence: CAISSEAGGDTQYF. DNA of the CDR3: TGTGCCATCAGTTCGGAGGCCGGGGGGGATACGCAGTATTTT. V and J are TRBV10-3 and TRBJ2-3; TRBD2 matches 7 bases. V was pared by 5 bases and J by 6 bases, with 8 bases of the junction left unmatched. This CDR3 comprises 14 residues. The V gene's germline CDR1 is ENHRY and CDR2 SYGVKD.

This clonotype was picked up a small number of times. The V gene is TRBV5-1, the J gene TRBJ2-2, with a possible D match to TRBD1 (5 bases). The CDR3 has 15 residues. Germline CDR1 and CDR2: SGHRS and YFSETQ. Trimming took off 4 bases at V and 2 bases at J, with 12 bases between the two ends. In DNA, the CDR3 is TGCGCCAGCAGCCCTGACAGATACAACACCGGGGAGCTGTTTTTT. Translating gives CASSPDRYNTGELFF.

This clonotype was counted ten times or more. The chain is built from TRBV28 and TRBJ2-3; D possibly corresponds to TRBD2 (6 bases). V was trimmed by 6 bases and J by 3 bases, leaving 19 bases between them. The V gene's germline CDR1 is MDHEN and CDR2 SYDVKM. The CDR3 covers 16 residues. As DNA, the CDR3 is TGTGCCAGCAGCCCTCCCTCGGGAGCTTGGACAGATACGCAGTATTTT. It codes for CASSPPSGAWTDTQYF.

Only a few counts were recorded for this clonotype. The genes are TRBV29-1 and TRBJ2-5; 7 bases are shared with TRBD1. Germline values: CDR1 SQVTM, CDR2 ANQGSEA. CDR3 size: 12 residues. Trimming at V came to 8 bases and at J to 5 bases, leaving 8 bases not matched to a gene. CDR3 bases: TGCAGCATTACGACAGGGTGGGAGACCCAGTACTTC. Protein product: CSITTGWETQYF. The full variable domain, with the rest looked up from reference TRBV29-1 and TRBJ2-5, is SAVISQKPSRDICQRGTSLTIQCQVDSQVTMMFWYRQQPGQSLTLIATANQGSEATYESGFVIDKFPISRPNLTFSTLTVSNMSPEDSSIYLCSITTGWETQYFGPGTRLLVL.

The chain is built from TRBV29-1 and TRBJ2-7; weak D call: TRBD1 (6 bases). Germline V gives CDR1 SQVTM, CDR2 ANQGSEA. The CDR3 has 12 amino acids. V lost 7 bases to trimming and J lost 0 bases, with 10 bases between them. CDR3 bases: TGCAGCGGCCGGGACAACTCCTACGAGCAGTACTTC. It specifies CSGRDNSYEQYF.